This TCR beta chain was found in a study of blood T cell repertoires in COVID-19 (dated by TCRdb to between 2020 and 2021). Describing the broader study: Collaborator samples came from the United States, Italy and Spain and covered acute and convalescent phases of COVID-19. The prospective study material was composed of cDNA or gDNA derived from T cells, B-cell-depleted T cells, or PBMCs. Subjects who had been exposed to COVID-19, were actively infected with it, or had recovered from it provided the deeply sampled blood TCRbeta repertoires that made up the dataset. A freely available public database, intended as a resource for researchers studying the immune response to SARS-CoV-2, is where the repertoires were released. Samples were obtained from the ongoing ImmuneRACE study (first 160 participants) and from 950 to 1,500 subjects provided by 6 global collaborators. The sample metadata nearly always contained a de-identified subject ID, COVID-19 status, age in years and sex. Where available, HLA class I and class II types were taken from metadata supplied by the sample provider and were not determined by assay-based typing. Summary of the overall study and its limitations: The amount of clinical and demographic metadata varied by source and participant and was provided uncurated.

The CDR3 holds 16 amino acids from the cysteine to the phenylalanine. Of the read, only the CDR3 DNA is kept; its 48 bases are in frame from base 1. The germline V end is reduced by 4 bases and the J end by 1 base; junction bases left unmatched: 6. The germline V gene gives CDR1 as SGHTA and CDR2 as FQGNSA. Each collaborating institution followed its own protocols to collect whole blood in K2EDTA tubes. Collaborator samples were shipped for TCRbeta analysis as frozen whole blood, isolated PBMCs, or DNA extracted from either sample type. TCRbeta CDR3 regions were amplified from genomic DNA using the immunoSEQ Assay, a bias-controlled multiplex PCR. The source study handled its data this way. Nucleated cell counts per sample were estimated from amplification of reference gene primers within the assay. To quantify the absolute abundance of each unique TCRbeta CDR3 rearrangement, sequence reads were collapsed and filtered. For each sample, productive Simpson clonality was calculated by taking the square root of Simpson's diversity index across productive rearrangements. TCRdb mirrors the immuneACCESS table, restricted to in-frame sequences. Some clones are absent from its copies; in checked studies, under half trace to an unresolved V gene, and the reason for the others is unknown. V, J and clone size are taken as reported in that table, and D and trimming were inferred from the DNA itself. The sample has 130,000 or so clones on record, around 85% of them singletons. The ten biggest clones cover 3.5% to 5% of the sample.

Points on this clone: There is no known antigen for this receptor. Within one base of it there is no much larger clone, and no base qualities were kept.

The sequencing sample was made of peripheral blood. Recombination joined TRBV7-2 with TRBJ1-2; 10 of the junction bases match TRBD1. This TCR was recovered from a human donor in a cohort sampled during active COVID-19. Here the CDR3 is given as CASSSRQGADNYGYTF. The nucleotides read TGTGCCAGCAGCTCGAGACAGGGGGCAGATAACTATGGCTACACCTTC.